This T cell receptor (beta chain) came from a study of blood T cells in healthy people across ages. Turning to the study itself: In model experiments, template switching was able to capture about one barcoded beta molecule for every two T cells that were present.

Combining a sample-barcoded 5' primer with a J-beta primer mix, a second PCR ran for about 7 to 11 cycles. A single record per CDR3 protein comes from TCRdb applying MiXCR to the 5' RACE reads. The table includes more than 650,000 distinct CDR3 sequences, 25% to 30% detected once. Germline V gene lookup returns CDR1 MDHEN and CDR2 SYDVKM. CDR3 length: 17 residues. Trimming shortened V by 4 bases and J by 4 bases, and 19 bases separated the two germline ends. This clonotype has only a few counts. The same sample was also studied in work on T cells of mothers and their children. That work adds: During the second PCR, the M1S primer introduced sample barcodes along with 2-4 random nucleotides.

The sequenced sample was blood. This TCR came from a boy younger than 18 in good health. The chain recombines TRBV28 with TRBJ1-4; perhaps TRBD1 as D (5 bases). The CDR3 protein is CASSWPPGRGDNEKLFF. CDR3 DNA: TGTGCCAGCAGTTGGCCCCCGGGACGTGGAGATAATGAAAAACTGTTTTTT.